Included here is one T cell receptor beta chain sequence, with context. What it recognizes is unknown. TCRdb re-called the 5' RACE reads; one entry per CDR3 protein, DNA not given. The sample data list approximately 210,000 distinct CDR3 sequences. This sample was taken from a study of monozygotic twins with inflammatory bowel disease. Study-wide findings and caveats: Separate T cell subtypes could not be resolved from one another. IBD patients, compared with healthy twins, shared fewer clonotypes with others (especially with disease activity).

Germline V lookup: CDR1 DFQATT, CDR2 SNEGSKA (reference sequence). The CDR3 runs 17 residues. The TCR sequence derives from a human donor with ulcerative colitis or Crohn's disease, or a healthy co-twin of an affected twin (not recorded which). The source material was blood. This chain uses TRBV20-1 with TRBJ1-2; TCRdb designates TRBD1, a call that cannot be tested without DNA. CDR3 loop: CSARVFGQPQANYGYTF.